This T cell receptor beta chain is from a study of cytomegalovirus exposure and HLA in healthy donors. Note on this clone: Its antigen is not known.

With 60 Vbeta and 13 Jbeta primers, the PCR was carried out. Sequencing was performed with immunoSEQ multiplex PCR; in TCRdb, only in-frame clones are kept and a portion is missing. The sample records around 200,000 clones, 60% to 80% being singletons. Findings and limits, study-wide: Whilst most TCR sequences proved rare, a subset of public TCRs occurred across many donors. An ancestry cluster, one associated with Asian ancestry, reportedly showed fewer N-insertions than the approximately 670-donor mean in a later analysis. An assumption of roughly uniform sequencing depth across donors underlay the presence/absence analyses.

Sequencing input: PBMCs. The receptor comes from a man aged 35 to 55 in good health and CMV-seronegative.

The CDR3: CAWSVGTGGFYEQYF. As DNA, the CDR3 is TGTGCCTGGAGTGTAGGGACAGGGGGATTCTACGAGCAGTACTTC. The rearrangement uses TRBV30 and TRBJ2-7; the match to TRBD1 covers 11 bases. This CDR3 contains 15 residues. Germline V CDR1 and CDR2: GTSNPN, SVGIG (reference sequence). V was clipped by 0 bases and J by 3 bases; unmatched bases: 4.